The 26 T cell receptor beta chains reported below all come from one sample, sequenced in a study of T cells in tuberculosis. TCRdb's copy holds only in-frame clones and misses some; the assay was immunoSEQ multiplex PCR. The table lists 25,000 to 35,000 clones, less than 95% of them singletons. The sample comprised PBMCs. Receptors originate from a donor between 10 and 35 years old with latent tuberculosis or without tuberculosis infection. Some clones in this sample may be carry-over from other donors' samples.

The V and J genes are TRBV10-3 and TRBJ1-1; D is uncertain. The CDR3 length is 13 residues. Germline values: CDR1 ENHRY, CDR2 SYGVKD. The V end was cut by 6 bases, the J end by 0 bases, with 8 bases between. The CDR3 DNA follows: TGTGCCATCAGCACACCTTTGAACACTGAAGCTTTCTTT. Protein sequence: CAISTPLNTEAFF.

The CDR3 spells CASSYDRGTYEQYF. In nucleotides, the CDR3 is TGTGCCAGCAGCTACGACAGGGGGACCTACGAGCAGTACTTC. The gene calls are TRBV7-8 and TRBJ2-7, with TRBD1 identical over 9 bases. Losses at the gene ends were 4 bases for V and 2 bases for J; bases not matched to a gene: 3. Germline loops: CDR1 SGHVS, CDR2 FQNEAQ. The CDR3 runs to 14 residues.

This chain joins TRBV9 and TRBJ2-1, with TRBD2 identical over 10 bases. CDR3 length: 15 residues. The V and J ends lost 1 base and 7 bases, in that order; junction bases with no gene match: 5. Looked up from germline, CDR1 is SGDLS and CDR2 is YYNGEE. The CDR3 loop reads CASSVLAGALNEQFF. CDR3 bases: TGTGCCAGCAGCGTACTAGCGGGGGCCTTGAATGAGCAGTTCTTC.

The chain joins TRBV29-1 to TRBJ2-7; TRBD1 agrees at 9 bases. The length of the CDR3 is 14 residues. J gave up 2 bases and V 5 bases, and 7 bases lay outside the gene matches. In germline, CDR1 is SQVTM, CDR2 ANQGSEA. CDR3 nucleotide sequence: TGCAGCGTTATAGCCGGGACAGGGACCTACGAGCAGTACTTC. As protein: CSVIAGTGTYEQYF.

The chain links TRBV11-2 to TRBJ2-7, with D possibly matching TRBD1 (6 bases). Trimming took 5 bases from V and 3 from J, leaving 20 bases between them. This CDR3 spans 16 amino acids. From germline, CDR1 is SGHAT and CDR2 FQNNGV. The CDR3 bases are TGTGCCAGCAGCCCCCTGGCGTGGCAGGGGATCTACGAGCAGTACTTC. Amino acid sequence: CASSPLAWQGIYEQYF.

This clone was seen only a few times. The genes are TRBV7-9 and TRBJ1-2; possible D gene TRBD1, 5 bases. Trimming left V 5 bases short and J 6 bases short, with 13 bases between. The CDR3 spans 13 residues. The V gene's germline CDR1 is SEHNR and CDR2 FQNEAQ (reference sequence). CDR3 bases: TGTGCCAGCAGCCCCAGGCAGGGCCATGGCTACACCTTC. This sequence encodes CASSPRQGHGYTF.

This clone was recorded a few times. The chain uses TRBV2 and TRBJ2-7; 7 positions agree with TRBD1. The germline V gene encodes CDR1 SNHLY and CDR2 FYNNEI. The CDR3 runs 11 residues. V lost 5 bases to trimming and J lost 9 bases; unmatched junction nucleotides: 4. The CDR3 coding sequence is TGTGCCAGCAGTACGACAGGGATGCAGTACTTC. Residues: CASSTTGMQYF.

V usage is TRBV27 and J usage is TRBJ2-7; D is unclear. Trimming removed 6 bases at V and 2 bases at J, with 11 bases between. The CDR3 is made up of 13 amino acids. Per germline, CDR1 MNHEY and CDR2 SMNVEV (reference sequence). The CDR3 loop reads CASSQLPAYEQYF. The CDR3 region has the DNA TGTGCCAGCAGCCAACTACCCGCCTACGAGCAGTACTTC.

The rearrangement uses TRBV27 and TRBJ2-7, with TRBD1 matching 7 bases. CDR1 is MNHEY and CDR2 is SMNVEV in the germline V gene (reference sequence). The CDR3 is 15 residues long. V was pared by 6 bases and J by 2 bases, with 10 bases of the junction left unmatched. The CDR3 protein is CASSRQGLDTYEQYF. The CDR3 DNA follows: TGTGCCAGCAGCCGACAGGGCCTGGATACCTACGAGCAGTACTTC.

DNA for the CDR3: TGTGCCAGCAGCCCCACTATCATTACCGGGACACCTCTGTCCACAGATACGCAGTATTTT. Residues: CASSPTIITGTPLSTDTQYF. The V and J genes are TRBV27 and TRBJ2-3, with D possibly matching TRBD1 (6 bases). V was pared by 6 bases and J by 2 bases, with 30 bases between. The CDR3 is 20 amino acids. Germline values: CDR1 MNHEY, CDR2 SMNVEV (reference sequence).

The rearrangement links TRBV5-1 to TRBJ2-5; D not certain. From germline, CDR1 is SGHRS and CDR2 YFSETQ. Trimming took off 0 bases at V and 5 bases at J, with 11 bases between the two ends. The CDR3 spans 14 residues. CDR3: CASSLGAPVETQYF. The CDR3 region has the DNA TGCGCCAGCAGCTTGGGAGCCCCGGTGGAGACCCAGTACTTC.

This chain uses TRBV5-1 with TRBJ2-5; the match to TRBD1 covers 7 bases. The CDR3 sequence is 16 residues long. The V and J ends lost 1 base and 3 bases, in that order; junction bases with no gene match: 9. From germline, CDR1 is SGHRS and CDR2 YFSETQ. In DNA, the CDR3 is TGCGCCAGCAGCTTGTGGCCCCGGGACAGAGAAGAGACCCAGTACTTC. Translation: CASSLWPRDREETQYF.

V gene TRBV6-1 combines with J gene TRBJ1-2; D possibly corresponds to TRBD1 (5 bases). The V gene's germline CDR1 is MNHNS and CDR2 SASEGT. Trimming removed 5 bases at V and 4 bases at J, with 11 bases between. The CDR3 extends over 13 amino acids. The CDR3 nucleotides are TGTGCCAGCAGTCCTGGGGGGAGCTATGGCTACACCTTC. Amino acids: CASSPGGSYGYTF.

The chain has TRBV4-2 and TRBJ2-2, with 11 bases lining up with TRBD2. The CDR3 sequence is 17 residues long. V was pared by 0 bases and J by 6 bases, with 6 bases of the junction left unmatched. Germline V gene data show CDR1 as LGHNA and CDR2 as YNFKEQ. The CDR3 nucleotides are TGTGCCAGCAGCCAAGAGGTTGTAGCGGGAGGGGCCGGGGAGCTGTTTTTT. This translates into CASSQEVVAGGAGELFF.

CDR3: CASSETGSADTQYF. The DNA of the CDR3 is TGTGCCAGCAGTGAAACGGGATCCGCAGATACGCAGTATTTT. The V gene is TRBV6-1, the J gene TRBJ2-3; a possible D gene is TRBD2 (5 bases). V gave up 2 bases and J gave up 4 bases, with 10 bases separating them. The CDR3 spans 14 residues. Germline CDR1 MNHNS, CDR2 SASEGT.

V and J are TRBV11-3 and TRBJ2-1; tentative D call: TRBD2 (5 bases). This CDR3 has 12 residues. V lost 3 bases, J lost 10 bases, and 10 bases lay in between. Germline assignment: CDR1 SGHNT and CDR2 YENEEA. The CDR3: CASSLASGEQFF. Here the CDR3 DNA reads TGTGCCAGCAGCTTGGCATCGGGAGAGCAGTTCTTC.

V is TRBV27 and J is TRBJ2-3; the match to TRBD1 covers 8 bases. CDR3 length equals 14 residues. After removal of 3 bases from V and 3 bases from J, the junction contained 2 bases not matched to a gene. Germline values: CDR1 MNHEY, CDR2 SMNVEV (reference sequence). The CDR3 loop reads CASSLDRETDTQYF. In nucleotides, the CDR3 is TGTGCCAGCAGTTTGGACAGGGAAACAGATACGCAGTATTTT.

CDR3 amino acids: CASSSEGTFRVSGYTF. In DNA, the CDR3 is TGTGCCAGCAGTTCGGAGGGGACCTTTCGTGTATCGGGCTACACCTTC. The chain couples TRBV28 to TRBJ1-2, with D perhaps TRBD1 (5 bases). The CDR3 extends over 16 amino acids. Germline CDR1 MDHEN, CDR2 SYDVKM. Trimming stripped 4 bases from V and 8 bases from J, with 23 bases between.

The gene calls are TRBV6-5 and TRBJ2-1; D call uncertain. Trimming shortened V by 1 base and J by 0 bases, and 7 bases separated the two germline ends. CDR3 length: 15 residues. Per the germline V gene, CDR1 is MNHEY and CDR2 is SVGAGI. This chain's CDR3 is CASSYFRSSYNEQFF. DNA of the CDR3: TGTGCCAGCAGTTACTTCCGGAGCTCCTACAATGAGCAGTTCTTC.

This chain links TRBV9 with TRBJ2-1, with a tentative D call TRBD2 (5 bases). Per the germline V gene, CDR1 is SGDLS and CDR2 is YYNGEE. CDR3 length: 15 residues. V was pared by 0 bases and J by 5 bases, with 12 bases between. The CDR3 is CASSVDDAGNNEQFF. The CDR3 coding sequence is TGTGCCAGCAGCGTAGATGATGCGGGTAACAATGAGCAGTTCTTC.

The rearrangement links TRBV6-1 to TRBJ1-2, with D uncertain. The V gene lost 2 bases and the J gene lost 5 bases, with 6 bases spanning the gap. The CDR3 sequence is 12 residues long. Germline-derived CDR1 and CDR2 are MNHNS and SASEGT. The CDR3 here is CASSELRYGYTF. Here the CDR3 DNA reads TGTGCCAGCAGTGAACTCAGATATGGCTACACCTTC.

J is TRBJ2-7 and V is TRBV15; 8 bases fit TRBD2. This CDR3 comprises 14 residues. Germline trimming cut 1 base from V and 6 bases from J; bases unmatched to any gene: 5. Germline lookup yields CDR1 LNHNV and CDR2 YYDKDF (reference sequence). The CDR3 DNA is TGTGCCACCAGCAGAGGCCTAGCGGGCCTCGAGCAGTACTTC. It specifies CATSRGLAGLEQYF. The full variable domain, in which reference TRBV15 and TRBJ2-7 provide the parts outside the CDR3, is DAMVIQNPRYQVTQFGKPVTLSCSQTLNHNVMYWYQQKSSQAPKLLFHYYDKDFNNEADTPDNFQSRRPNTSFCFLDIRSPGLGDTAMYLCATSRGLAGLEQYFGPGTRLTVT.

This clone was observed a few times. The rearrangement joins TRBV30 to TRBJ2-7; a weak D match, TRBD2 (6 bases). V lost 7 bases, J lost 0 bases, and 16 bases lay in between. Germline CDR1 GTSNPN, CDR2 SVGIG (reference sequence). The CDR3 covers 14 residues. The chain's CDR3 is CAFNRDGSSYEQYF. CDR3 nucleotides: TGTGCCTTCAACCGGGACGGGAGCTCCTACGAGCAGTACTTC.

The chain employs TRBV10-3 and TRBJ1-2; D ambiguous. CDR3 length: 13 amino acids. Germline CDR1 reads ENHRY; CDR2 reads SYGVKD. V shed 8 bases and J shed 3 bases, with 13 bases lying between them. CDR3: CAIGKSEDYGYTF. Written as DNA, the CDR3 is TGTGCCATCGGCAAGTCGGAGGACTATGGCTACACCTTC.

J is TRBJ2-1 and V is TRBV27; TRBD1 matches at 8 bases. With V trimmed by 5 bases and J by 7 bases, 10 bases remained unmatched. The germline CDR1 and CDR2 sequences are MNHEY and SMNVEV (reference sequence). The CDR3 is made up of 15 amino acids. The CDR3 DNA is TGTGCCAGCAGTCCCCGGACAGGGATACGTAATGAGCAGTTCTTC. Translating it yields CASSPRTGIRNEQFF.

This clone was found once. The J gene is TRBJ2-7, the V gene TRBV5-1, with 8 positions matching TRBD2. With V trimmed by 1 base and J by 4 bases, 16 bases remained unmatched. This CDR3 contains 18 residues. Germline values: CDR1 SGHRS, CDR2 YFSETQ. CDR3 DNA: TGCGCCAGCAGCTTGTCCCGAGACCCGGGACTAGTCTCGTACGAGCAGTACTTC. This sequence encodes CASSLSRDPGLVSYEQYF.